This TCR beta chain was sequenced during a study of cytomegalovirus exposure and HLA in healthy donors (dated by TCRdb to 2017 to 2019). Study-level background: According to an earlier analysis of several hundred of the donors, about 179 million T cells yielded 90 million to 130 million unique TCR beta sequences and approximately 280 Gb of sequence data. An early release covering just under 650 HLA-typed donors comprised approximately 300 gigabases of sequencing data and approximately 80 million unique TCR sequences. Of the 350 to 450 genotyped donors, 70% to 90% were placed in the genetic ancestry cluster associated with self-reported Caucasian donors. The study was designed to test whether signatures of past pathogen exposure could be identified by cataloging public T cell receptors. The study profiled the T cell repertoires of hundreds of subjects by immunosequencing and related them to cytomegalovirus serostatus. Along with the approximately 700-subject first cohort, a separate validation cohort of over a hundred different subjects was used. To predict cytomegalovirus infection status, the study combined high-throughput TCR immunosequencing, statistical association of individual TCRs with disease status, and machine learning. In a later analysis, previously published TCR beta repertoires from about 640 donors were re-analyzed and high-resolution HLA genotyping was added so that TCR occurrence patterns could be studied. Rather than drawing on any new phenotypic data, the later analysis identified candidate immune exposures from TCR beta sequences and the way those sequences occurred across donors. An earlier analysis of more than 450 of the donors used high-throughput TCR beta sequencing to judge whether each TCR beta V gene segment behaved as functional or pseudogenic. Donor age, sex, ethnicity and CMV serostatus were compiled alongside the repertoire data. A later genetic analysis used genome-wide SNP genotypes for about 65% of the roughly 700 donors, treating that subset as a discovery cohort. Every repertoire in the discovery cohort had been generated on one and the same sequencing platform. HLA typing included class I and class II loci at four-digit resolution. Typing coverage differed by locus: A, B, C, DRB1 and DQB1 were typed in roughly 629-630 donors, DQA1 in 522, DPA1 in 600 to 610, and DPB1 in around 440. Because of strong linkage in the cohort, four to six DR-DQ haplotypes were treated as single units for association and clustering. Across approximately 400 genotyped donors of the cohort, an average of roughly 250,000 unique TCR beta nucleotide sequences per donor were sequenced, and around 20% of those sequences were non-productive.

The cohort was made up of approximately 700 healthy bone marrow donors. Cohort members were all nominally healthy when sampled, although unrecorded immune exposures were likely present. The donor tested CMV seropositive and was one of the 289 seropositive cohort members. Each donor provided a peripheral blood sample, and peripheral blood mononuclear cells were used for TCR beta sequencing. The Qiagen DNeasy Blood Extraction Kit was used to extract genomic DNA from the blood cell samples. A note on this clone: Its antigen remains unidentified. No base qualities exist here, and no much larger clone lies one base off it.

For this chain, trimming is 5 bases at the V end and 2 bases at the J end, and the number of junction bases without a gene match is 6. The CDR3 numbers 15 residues from cysteine through phenylalanine. Only CDR3 DNA remains: 45 bases, in frame from the first base. CDR1 and CDR2 (KGHSH, LQKENI) derive from the germline V gene. What the research found in general, with its limitations: Most TCR sequences were observed very rarely across donors, whereas some public TCRs were present in many individuals. A further reported finding was that TCR beta sequences accurately predicted the HLA-A and HLA-B alleles for most subjects in the first cohort. A later analysis found that TCR association rates varied across HLA loci, with DRB1 alleles showing the most associated TCRs and HLA-C alleles the fewest. Strong co-occurrence of HLA alleles, especially DR and DQ, made assigning TCR associations to individual alleles difficult. According to a later analysis, parvovirus B19, influenza, CMV and Epstein-Barr virus appeared linked to several top co-occurrence clusters. Because the 87-base-pair reads could not distinguish some IMGT-functional V segments, including TRBV6-2 and TRBV6-3, those segments were excluded. In vitro tests confirmed that three of the cytomegalovirus-associated TCR beta chains recognize cytomegalovirus antigens. An earlier analysis of approximately 570 of the donors showed that most TCR beta V segments appeared in productive rearrangements either about 87% or about 30% of the time, which broadly matched IMGT annotations. Most CMV-associated TCR beta chains appeared to be HLA-restricted in a later analysis, and the HLA associations seemed to be driven largely by CMV exposure. Only TCR beta chains were sequenced in this cohort, and the absence of alpha or paired-chain data limited detectable features. Compared with the 666-donor mean, donors in an Asian-associated ancestry cluster had fewer N-insertions in productive TCRs, according to a later genetic analysis. The authors suggested that the approach could potentially be generalized to other disease states and immunological phenotypes. At a false discovery rate of 0.05, a later analysis linked around 17,000 TCR beta sequences to specific HLA alleles. V-gene and J-gene trimming of TCR beta chains was associated with a missense DCLRE1C variant in a later genetic analysis, and the association was replicated in an independent cohort. Linkage disequilibrium might explain the correlated functional status among segregating V segments, but an unknown experimental factor could not be ruled out. Because HLA typing was unavailable for some donors at each locus, only the typed subset was used in association tests. The earlier analysis of 450 to 700 of the donors excluded about 16 rarely observed V segments, including chromosome 9 orphons, because counts were too low. Roughly uniform sequencing depth across donors was assumed in presence/absence analyses, although this assumption may not hold. A later analysis found that HLA-associated TCR beta chains were more clonally expanded and had lower generation probabilities than equally common non-associated chains. A cluster of highly shared sequence variants was judged likely to be a technical artifact of the sequencing pipeline. The classifier was reported to diagnose cytomegalovirus status with high specificity and sensitivity in both the original cohort and the validation cohort. The study gave a list of about 170 TCR beta chains associated with cytomegalovirus. CMV serostatus was the only immune exposure information available for the cohort.

The receptor library was made with the immunoSEQ multiplex PCR assay. For the multiplex PCR, a mixture combining 60 forward primers for TCR Vbeta segments and 13 reverse primers for TCR Jbeta segments was used. The CDR3 region of rearranged TCR beta genes was amplified from genomic DNA with a multiplex PCR assay. On the Illumina HiSeq System, the amplified TCR beta libraries were sequenced as 87-base-pair reads. The source study handled its data this way. Across the 640 or so repertoires, a later analysis counted some 81 million unique TCR beta chains, 9.5 million to 12 million of which were shared by at least two donors. A nearest-neighbor algorithm error-corrected the raw reads and collapsed the reads into unique sequences, merging closely related sequences to remove PCR and sequencing errors. V, D and J gene segments were assigned by aligning CDR3 sequences to IMGT reference sequences. For a sequence to be retained, at least a six-nucleotide match to both a V gene segment and a J gene segment was required. A rearrangement was called productive if the CDR3 had no stop codons and remained in frame with V and J, and every other rearrangement was called non-productive. CDR3 was defined by IMGT convention, running from the second conserved V-encoded cysteine to the conserved J-encoded phenylalanine. In an earlier analysis of more than 550 of the donors, sequences lacking an unambiguous match to a single V gene segment were excluded. In an earlier analysis of 587 of the donors, V segments were called functional above 56.7% productive rearrangements and were called segregating when the between-donor standard deviation exceeded 5%. To diagnose cytomegalovirus status from the catalog of TCR beta chain sequences, a statistical classification framework was built. In a later analysis, TCR nucleotide sequences were compared against IMGT/GENE-DB human TR gene sequences so that V and J genes could be assigned. Using the TCRdist pipeline, a later analysis assigned CDR3 sequences along with most-parsimonious VDJ recombination scenarios. In a later analysis, each TCR beta chain was defined by its CDR3 amino acid sequence together with its V-gene family, and reads without a unique V-gene family were excluded. A later analysis removed 592 highly shared, low-generation-probability nucleotide sequences to deal with suspected cross-contamination and a sequencing artifact. In a later analysis, a clonal expansion index for each public chain was calculated from normalized within-repertoire ranks of inferred template counts. Generation probabilities in a later analysis came from a VDJ recombination model fitted to out-of-frame rearrangements, and those results were checked against IGoR. A later analysis scored TCR-TCR, TCR-HLA and TCR-CMV co-occurrence with hypergeometric tests, applying a repertoire-size bias correction to TCR pairs. To estimate false discovery rates, a later analysis permuted the HLA or CMV assignments 20 times. In a later analysis, co-occurring TCRs were grouped with DBSCAN, and TCRdist sequence similarity was added when clustering was performed within HLA-allele-positive subsets. Repertoires with fewer than 30,000 or more than 120,000 public chains were left out of co-occurrence clustering, as were roughly five repertoires with anomalous nucleotide sharing. In TCRdb, the immuneACCESS table is reduced to in-frame sequences with V and J assigned. These tables do not hold every clone; where another copy was compared, an unresolved V gene accounts for under half, and the others remain unexplained. Clone size and the V and J calls come from that table; the DNA yielded D and trimming. The sample has approximately 170,000 clones on record, 70% to 80% of them singletons. Jointly, the top ten make up less than 10% of the sample.

The TCR sequence derives from a young man in good health and CMV-seropositive. The rearranged chain carries TRBV18 and TRBJ2-5; 9 central bases correspond to TRBD1. The specimen was PBMCs. The CDR3 protein: CASSGTGTPQETQYF. At the DNA level, the sequence is TGTGCCAGCTCAGGGACAGGGACCCCACAAGAGACCCAGTACTTC. The reference TRBV18 and TRBJ2-5 proteins fill in what lies around the CDR3, so the full variable domain reads NAGVMQNPRHLVRRRGQEARLRCSPMKGHSHVYWYRQLPEEGLKFMVYLQKENIIDESGMPKERFSAEFPKEGPSILRIQQVVRGDSAAYFCASSGTGTPQETQYFGPGTRLLVL.